The T cell receptor (beta chain) described here comes from a study of cytotoxic CD8 clonotypes in ibrutinib-treated CLL. Germline V gene lookup returns CDR1 SNHLY and CDR2 FYNNEI. V was shortened by 7 bases and J by 2 bases, with 12 bases between the two germline ends. The CDR3 consists of 14 residues. Only in-frame clones appear in the TCRdb table, and some are missing; sequencing was by immunoSEQ multiplex PCR. Among approximately 130,000 clones listed, around 80% were seen once. The rearrangement joins TRBV2 to TRBJ2-1; a possible D gene is TRBD2 (6 bases). The sequence came from a human donor with chronic lymphocytic leukemia. Source: PBMCs, taken after 24 months of ibrutinib treatment. This CDR3 is CASTAGGAYNEQFF. CDR3 nucleotides: TGTGCCAGCACGGCCGGGGGTGCCTACAATGAGCAGTTCTTC. Full variable domain (rest looked up from reference TRBV2 and TRBJ2-1): EPEVTQTPSHQVTQMGQEVILRCVPISNHLYFYWYRQILGQKVEFLVSFYNNEISEKSEIFDDQFSVERPDGSNFTLKIRSTKLEDSAMYFCASTAGGAYNEQFFGPGTRLTVL.